This is a list of T cell receptor beta chains from one sample in a study of radiation and T cells in renal cell carcinoma. Libraries were prepared by immunoSEQ multiplex PCR; TCRdb keeps only in-frame clonotypes and omits some of them. Among 150,000 or so clones, about 88% were seen once, and the ten largest hold around 4%. Here the sequenced sample was blood, taken from a patient whose treatment included radiotherapy and nephrectomy. All receptors derive from a woman between 65 and 79 years old with renal cell carcinoma. CDR3s include the opening cysteine and the closing phenylalanine or tryptophan. D genes are given only for firm matches. Clone size appears in some rows only: once, few, many, or a class for an expanded clone.

size,D,V,J,DNA,CDR3
.,.,TRBV5-4,TRBJ2-1,TGTGCCAGCAGCTTTGGTAATGAGCAGTTCTTC,CASSFGNEQFF
.,.,TRBV2,TRBJ1-2,TGTGCCAGCAAAACGGGTGACTATGGCTACACCTTC,CASKTGDYGYTF
.,TRBD1,TRBV27,TRBJ2-3,TGTGCCAGCAGTTCCGACAGGGGGCAAGGGACAGATACGCAGTATTTT,CASSSDRGQGTDTQYF
.,TRBD1,TRBV7-2,TRBJ2-7,TGTGCCAGCAGCTTAGGCTCGAGACAGGGGTCGTACGAGCAGTACTTC,CASSLGSRQGSYEQYF
.,TRBD2,TRBV5-1,TRBJ2-5,TGCGCCAGCAGCTTAAGAGCGGGGGCTCGGCAAGAGACCCAGTACTTC,CASSLRAGARQETQYF
.,TRBD2,TRBV19,TRBJ2-3,TGTGCCAGTAGCCGGAGGAGCGGGGGGCCAGATACGCAGTATTTT,CASSRRSGGPDTQYF
.,TRBD2,TRBV28,TRBJ2-7,TGTGCCAGCAGTGTACTTCGGGGGAGGGGATACGAGCAGTACTTC,CASSVLRGRGYEQYF
once,.,TRBV30,TRBJ2-7,TGTGCCTGGAGTGTACTAGGAGGATTGTTCTCCTACGAGCAGTACTTC,CAWSVLGGLFSYEQYF
once,TRBD1,TRBV7-2,TRBJ1-3,TGTGCCAGCAGCTTATATGGGACAGGGGCTGGAAACACCATATATTTT,CASSLYGTGAGNTIYF
.,.,TRBV7-9,TRBJ2-3,TGTGCCAGCAGCTTAGGACTTAATGTACAGGGTCGCACAGATACGCAGTATTTT,CASSLGLNVQGRTDTQYF
few,TRBD2,TRBV5-1,TRBJ2-1,TGCGCCAGCAGCGTTAGCGGGGGGCGTTACAATGAGCAGTTCTTC,CASSVSGGRYNEQFF
.,.,TRBV4-3,TRBJ2-2,TGCGCCAGCAGCCAAGATAGTAGGGGAGCCGGGGAGCTGTTTTTT,CASSQDSRGAGELFF
.,TRBD2,TRBV6-5,TRBJ2-1,TGTGCCAGCAGTTACGCGGGGGGGCAGTACAATGAGCAGTTCTTC,CASSYAGGQYNEQFF
.,.,TRBV6-6,TRBJ2-1,TGTGCCAGCAGTCCGTCCGCCTCCTACAATGAGCAGTTCTTC,CASSPSASYNEQFF
.,.,TRBV9,TRBJ2-7,TGTGCCAGCACCAAGGGGGGGTCGGCATCTTTCTCCTACGAGCAGTACTTC,CASTKGGSASFSYEQYF
.,.,TRBV4-3,TRBJ2-3,TGCGCCAGCAGCCAAGATCAGGGCTTTACGCAGTATTTT,CASSQDQGFTQYF
.,TRBD2,TRBV5-1,TRBJ2-7,TGCGCCAGCAGCTTGGCGGCGGGGGTGATCTACGAGCAGTACTTC,CASSLAAGVIYEQYF
.,TRBD2,TRBV7-2,TRBJ2-3,TGTGCCAGCAGCTTTCACCCCTCGGGGGGGCCAACAGATACGCAGTATTTT,CASSFHPSGGPTDTQYF
.,.,TRBV10-3,TRBJ1-1,TGTGCCATCAGTAGGGGGAGCCACACTGAAGCTTTCTTT,CAISRGSHTEAFF
.,.,TRBV6-1,TRBJ1-5,TGTGCCAGCAGTGAAGGCAGCCCTTATCAGCCCCAGCATTTT,CASSEGSPYQPQHF
.,.,TRBV6-5,TRBJ1-2,TGTGCCAGCAGTTACGTAGGGGCCGGCTACACCTTC,CASSYVGAGYTF
.,TRBD1,TRBV6-6,TRBJ1-1,TGTGCCAGCAGCACCGGGACAGGGCAGGCTTTCTTT,CASSTGTGQAFF
.,TRBD2,TRBV9,TRBJ2-3,TGTGCCAGCAGCCCCAGTGGAGGCGGGGGGGTGAAAGATACGCAGTATTTT,CASSPSGGGGVKDTQYF
.,.,TRBV19,TRBJ1-5,TGTGCCAGCCGGTTGTCAGGGGCGGTTAGCAATCAGCCCCAGCATTTT,CASRLSGAVSNQPQHF
.,TRBD1,TRBV30,TRBJ1-6,TGTGCCTGGGCCGTTACAGGGGGGAAAACCTATAATTCACCCCTCCACTTT,CAWAVTGGKTYNSPLHF
.,.,TRBV5-6,TRBJ1-1,TGTGCCAGCAGCTTGGGATGGGGCTCTGAAGCTTTCTTT,CASSLGWGSEAFF
.,TRBD2,TRBV9,TRBJ2-2,TGTGCCAGCAGCGTATTGAAAGCGGGGGGATCCGGGGAGCTGTTTTTT,CASSVLKAGGSGELFF
.,TRBD1,TRBV19,TRBJ2-5,TGTGCCAGTAGTATAGGACAGGGGGTGGAGACCCAGTACTTC,CASSIGQGVETQYF
.,TRBD1,TRBV5-1,TRBJ1-6,TGCGCCAGCAGCTTGGTAGGACAGGGGGCGCTTAATTCACCCCTCCACTTT,CASSLVGQGALNSPLHF
.,.,TRBV6-1,TRBJ1-5,TGTGCCAGCAGTGAAAACGGTGGGAAACAGCCCCAGCATTTT,CASSENGGKQPQHF
.,.,TRBV28,TRBJ2-2,TGTGCCAGCAGTCGAAGGGGCTGGACCGGGGAGCTGTTTTTT,CASSRRGWTGELFF
.,.,TRBV20-1,TRBJ1-2,TGCAGTGCTAGAGATTTACAGGAGCCCTCCTTC,CSARDLQEPSF
.,TRBD1,TRBV4-3,TRBJ1-5,TGCGCCAGCAGCCCCGGGACAGGCGTCGGGCCCCAGCATTTT,CASSPGTGVGPQHF
.,.,TRBV19,TRBJ1-1,TGTGCCAGTAGCCCGAGATCAAGGAACACTGAAGCTTTCTTT,CASSPRSRNTEAFF
.,.,TRBV5-1,TRBJ2-5,TGCGCCAGCAGCCTTCAAGAGACCCAGTACTTC,CASSLQETQYF
.,TRBD1,TRBV30,TRBJ1-5,TGTGCCTGGAGTGGACAGGGGGCGCTAAGTCAGCCCCAGCATTTT,CAWSGQGALSQPQHF